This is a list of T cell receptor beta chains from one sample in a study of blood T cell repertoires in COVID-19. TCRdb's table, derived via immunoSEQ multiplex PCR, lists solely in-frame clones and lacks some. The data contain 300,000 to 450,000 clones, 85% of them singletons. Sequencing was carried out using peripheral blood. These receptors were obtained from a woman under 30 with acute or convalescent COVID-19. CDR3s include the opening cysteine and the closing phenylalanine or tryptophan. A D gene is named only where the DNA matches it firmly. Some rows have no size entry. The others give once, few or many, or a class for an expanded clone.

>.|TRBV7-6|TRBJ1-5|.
CASSLGSGNQPQHF
TGTGCCAGCAGCTTAGGGTCGGGGAATCAGCCCCAGCATTTT
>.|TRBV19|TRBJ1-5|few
CASSIAAGVGNQPQHF
TGTGCCAGTAGTATAGCGGCAGGGGTGGGCAATCAGCCCCAGCATTTT
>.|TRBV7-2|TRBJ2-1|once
CASSYPRGEQFF
TGTGCCAGCAGCTACCCCCGAGGTGAGCAGTTCTTC
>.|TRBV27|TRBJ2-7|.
CASSFSVEGREQYF
TGTGCCAGCAGTTTTAGTGTGGAGGGGCGAGAGCAGTACTTC
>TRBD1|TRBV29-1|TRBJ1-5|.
CSAGGGQGNQPQHF
TGCAGCGCCGGGGGGGGACAGGGAAATCAGCCCCAGCATTTT
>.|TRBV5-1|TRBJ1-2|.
CASKKGYGGSNYGYTF
TGCGCCAGCAAAAAGGGATACGGAGGCTCTAACTATGGCTACACCTTC
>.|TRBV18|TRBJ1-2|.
CASSPAPKQLDGGYGYTF
TGTGCCAGCTCACCCGCCCCAAAACAATTAGACGGCGGCTATGGCTACACCTTC
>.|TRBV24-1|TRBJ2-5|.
CATSDARPGVQETQYF
TGTGCCACCAGTGATGCCCGGCCAGGGGTCCAAGAGACCCAGTACTTC
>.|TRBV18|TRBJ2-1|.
CASSPSRYNEQFF
TGTGCCAGCTCACCGTCGCGCTACAATGAGCAGTTCTTC
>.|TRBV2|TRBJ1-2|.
CASSGTAYGYTF
TGTGCCAGCAGTGGGACAGCCTATGGCTACACCTTC
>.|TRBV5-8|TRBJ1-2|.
CASSLPGSYGYTF
TGTGCCAGCAGCTTGCCAGGAAGCTATGGCTACACCTTC
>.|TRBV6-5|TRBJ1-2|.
CASSRDTSYGYTF
TGTGCCAGCAGCCGGGACACTTCCTATGGCTACACCTTC
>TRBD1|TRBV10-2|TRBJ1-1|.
CASSPGTGGQWNTEAFF
TGCGCCAGCAGTCCCGGGACAGGGGGCCAATGGAACACTGAAGCTTTCTTT
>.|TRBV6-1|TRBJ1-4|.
CASSEDRGNEKLFF
TGTGCCAGCAGTGAAGATAGGGGAAATGAAAAACTGTTTTTT
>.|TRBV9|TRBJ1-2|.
CASSPAGAYGYTF
TGTGCCAGCAGCCCCGCTGGGGCCTATGGCTACACCTTC
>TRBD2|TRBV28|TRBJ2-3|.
CASSFGTSGNTDTQYF
TGTGCCAGCAGTTTTGGGACTAGCGGGAACACAGATACGCAGTATTTT
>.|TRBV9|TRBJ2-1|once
CASSTWTANEQFF
TGTGCCAGCAGCACCTGGACTGCTAATGAGCAGTTCTTC
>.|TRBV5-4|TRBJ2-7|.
CASSFGTTGTSPYEQYF
TGTGCCAGCAGTTTCGGGACGACAGGAACGAGTCCCTACGAGCAGTACTTC
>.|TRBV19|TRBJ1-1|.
CASSRGGEAFF
TGTGCCAGTTCTCGGGGGGGAGAAGCTTTCTTT
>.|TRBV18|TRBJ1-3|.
CASSRDTAATSGNTIYF
TGTGCCAGCTCTCGGGACACCGCTGCCACGTCTGGAAACACCATATATTTT
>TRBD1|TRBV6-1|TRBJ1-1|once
CASSERDSNTEAFF
TGTGCCAGCAGTGAAAGGGACAGCAACACTGAAGCTTTCTTT
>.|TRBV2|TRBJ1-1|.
CASSVGQRGLIAEAFF
TGTGCCAGCAGTGTAGGACAGAGGGGTTTAATTGCTGAAGCTTTCTTT
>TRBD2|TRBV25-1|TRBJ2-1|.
CASSSSALAGGTYNEQFF
TGTGCCAGCAGTAGCTCAGCGTTGGCGGGAGGGACCTACAATGAGCAGTTCTTC
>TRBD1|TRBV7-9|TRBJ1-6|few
CASSPGQGRNSPLHF
TGTGCCAGCAGCCCTGGACAGGGGAGGAATTCACCCCTCCACTTT
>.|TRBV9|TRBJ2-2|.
CASSQGNGRRPGELFF
TGTGCCAGCAGCCAAGGAAATGGGAGGAGGCCCGGGGAGCTGTTTTTT
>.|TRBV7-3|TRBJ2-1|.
CASSLNPPGVSYNEQFF
TGTGCCAGCAGCTTAAACCCCCCGGGGGTCTCCTACAATGAGCAGTTCTTC